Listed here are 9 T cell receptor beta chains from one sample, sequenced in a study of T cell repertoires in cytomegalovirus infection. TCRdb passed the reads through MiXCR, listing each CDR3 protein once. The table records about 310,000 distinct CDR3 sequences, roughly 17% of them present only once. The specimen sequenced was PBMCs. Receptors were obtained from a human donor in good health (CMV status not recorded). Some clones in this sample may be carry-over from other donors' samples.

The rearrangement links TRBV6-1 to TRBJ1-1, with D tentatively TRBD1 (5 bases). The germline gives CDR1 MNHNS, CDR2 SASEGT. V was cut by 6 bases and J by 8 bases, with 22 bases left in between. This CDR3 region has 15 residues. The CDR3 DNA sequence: TGTGCCAGCAGGAACAAGGAGGGGAGCTTGTTAGAAGCTTTCTTT. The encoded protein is CASRNKEGSLLEAFF.

The CDR3 reads CASSVVPGQGAVGGYTF. In DNA, the CDR3 is TGTGCCAGCAGCGTAGTTCCGGGACAGGGGGCCGTAGGGGGCTACACCTTC. This rearrangement joins TRBV9 to TRBJ1-2, with TRBD1 matching over 12 bases. The germline V gene has CDR1 SGDLS and CDR2 YYNGEE. CDR3 length: 17 residues. Trimming at V came to 0 bases and at J to 8 bases, leaving 11 bases not matched to a gene.

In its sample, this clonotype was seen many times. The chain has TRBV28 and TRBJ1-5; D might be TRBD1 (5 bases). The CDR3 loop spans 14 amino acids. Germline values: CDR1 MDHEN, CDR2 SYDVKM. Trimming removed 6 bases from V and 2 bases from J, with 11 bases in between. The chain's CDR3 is CASRLLQGNQPQHF. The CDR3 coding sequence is TGTGCCAGCAGGCTGCTACAGGGCAATCAGCCCCAGCATTTT.

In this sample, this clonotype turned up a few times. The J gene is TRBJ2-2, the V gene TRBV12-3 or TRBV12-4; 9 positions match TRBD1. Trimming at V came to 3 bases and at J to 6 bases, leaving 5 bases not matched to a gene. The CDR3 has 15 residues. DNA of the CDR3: TGTGCCAGCAGTTTGGGACAGGGTATGGCCGGGGAGCTGTTTTTT. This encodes CASSLGQGMAGELFF.

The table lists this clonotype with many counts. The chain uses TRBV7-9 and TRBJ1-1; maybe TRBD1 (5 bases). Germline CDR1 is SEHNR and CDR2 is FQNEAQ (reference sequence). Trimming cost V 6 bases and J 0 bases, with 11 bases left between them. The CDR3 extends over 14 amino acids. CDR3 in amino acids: CASSYAGMNTEAFF. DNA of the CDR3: TGTGCCAGCAGTTACGCAGGGATGAACACTGAAGCTTTCTTT. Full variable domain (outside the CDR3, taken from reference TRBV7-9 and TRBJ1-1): DTGVSQNPRHKITKRGQNVTFRCDPISEHNRLYWYRQTLGQGPEFLTYFQNEAQLEKSRLLSDRFSAERPKGSFSTLEIQRTEQGDSAMYLCASSYAGMNTEAFFGQGTRLTVV.

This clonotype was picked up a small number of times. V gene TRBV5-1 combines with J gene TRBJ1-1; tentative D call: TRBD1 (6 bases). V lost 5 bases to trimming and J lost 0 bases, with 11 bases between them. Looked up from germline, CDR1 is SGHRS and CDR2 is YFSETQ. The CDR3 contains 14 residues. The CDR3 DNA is TGCGCCAGCAGGCTGGACAGTCTGAACACTGAAGCTTTCTTT. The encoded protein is CASRLDSLNTEAFF.

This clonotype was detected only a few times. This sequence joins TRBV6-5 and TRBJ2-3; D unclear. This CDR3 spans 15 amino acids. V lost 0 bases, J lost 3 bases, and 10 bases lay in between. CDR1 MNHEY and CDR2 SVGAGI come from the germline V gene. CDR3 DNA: TGTGCCAGCAGTTACTCTTCGGGCTTGACAGATACGCAGTATTTT. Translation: CASSYSSGLTDTQYF.

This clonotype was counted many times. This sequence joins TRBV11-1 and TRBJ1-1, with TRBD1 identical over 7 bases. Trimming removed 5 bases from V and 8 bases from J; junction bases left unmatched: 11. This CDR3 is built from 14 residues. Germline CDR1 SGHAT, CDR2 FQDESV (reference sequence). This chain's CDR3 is CASSIQTGSSEAFF. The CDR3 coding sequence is TGTGCCAGCAGCATCCAGACAGGGAGTAGCGAAGCTTTCTTT. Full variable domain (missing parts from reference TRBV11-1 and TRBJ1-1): EAEVAQSPRYKITEKSQAVAFWCDPISGHATLYWYRQILGQGPELLVQFQDESVVDDSQLPKDRFSAERLKGVDSTLKIQPAELGDSAMYLCASSIQTGSSEAFFGQGTRLTVV.

The CDR3 reads CASSEVGPEKLFF. The CDR3, as DNA: TGTGCCAGCAGTGAAGTGGGGCCAGAAAAACTGTTTTTT. This chain links TRBV2 with TRBJ1-4; TRBD1 is a possible D gene (5 bases). The CDR3 is 13 amino acids. V lost 1 base and J lost 8, with 8 bases in between. Germline lookup yields CDR1 SNHLY and CDR2 FYNNEI.